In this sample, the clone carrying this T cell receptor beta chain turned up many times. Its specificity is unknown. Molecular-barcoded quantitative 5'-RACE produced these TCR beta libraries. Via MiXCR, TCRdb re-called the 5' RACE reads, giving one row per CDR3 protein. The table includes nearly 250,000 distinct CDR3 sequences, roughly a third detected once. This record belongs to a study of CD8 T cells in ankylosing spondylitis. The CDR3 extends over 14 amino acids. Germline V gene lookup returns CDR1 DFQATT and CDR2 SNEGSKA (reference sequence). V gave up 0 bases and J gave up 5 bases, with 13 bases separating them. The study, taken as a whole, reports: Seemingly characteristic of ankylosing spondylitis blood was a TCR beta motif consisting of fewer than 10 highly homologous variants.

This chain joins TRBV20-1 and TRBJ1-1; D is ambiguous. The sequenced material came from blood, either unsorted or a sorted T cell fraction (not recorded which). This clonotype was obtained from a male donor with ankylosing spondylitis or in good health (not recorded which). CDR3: CSARDPQATTEAFF. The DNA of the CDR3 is TGCAGTGCTAGAGATCCCCAGGCCACGACTGAAGCTTTCTTT.